Below are 31 T cell receptor beta chains sequenced from a single sample in a study of molecular identifiers for immune sequencing clone quantification. TCRdb independently ran MiXCR on the PCR reads; one entry per CDR3 protein. Among hundreds of thousands of distinct CDR3 sequences, about 20% were seen once, and the ten largest hold 0.85%. The sequenced material came from naive CD8+ T cells from blood, with Jurkat cell RNA spiked in. The subset was: FACS-sorted CD8+CD4-CCR7+CD45RA+ naive T cells. These receptors originate from a human donor in good health. Some libraries in this study had Jurkat cell RNA spiked in.

This clonotype was recorded at least ten times. CDR3 nucleotides: TGCAGCGTTGAAGATCACGCCAGCTCCTATGGCTACACCTTC. Its translation is CSVEDHASSYGYTF. The chain carries TRBV29-1 and TRBJ1-2; no reliable D call. The CDR3 is made up of 14 amino acids. Deletions cut 0 bases from V and 4 bases from J, with 12 bases between. Germline V gives CDR1 SQVTM, CDR2 ANQGSEA.

This clonotype was picked up a small number of times. The genes are TRBV7-9 and TRBJ1-2; D ambiguous. Trimming took off 3 bases at V and 6 bases at J, with 8 bases between the two ends. In germline, CDR1 is SEHNR, CDR2 FQNEAQ (reference sequence). The length of the CDR3 is 12 residues. CDR3 bases: TGTGCCAGCAGCTTGACGGCCGATGGCTACACCTTC. Amino acids: CASSLTADGYTF.

This clonotype was recorded at least ten times. The chain links TRBV29-1 to TRBJ1-1; D is uncertain. Trimming removed 1 base from V and 1 base from J, with 10 bases in between. The CDR3 is 14 residues long. The germline gives CDR1 SQVTM, CDR2 ANQGSEA. CDR3 nucleotides: TGCAGCGTTGAAGGGGTTCTAACGAACACTGAAGCTTTCTTT. It is translated as CSVEGVLTNTEAFF.

This clonotype has ten or more counts. The gene calls are TRBV10-1 and TRBJ2-3, with D unresolved. From germline, CDR1 is WNHNN and CDR2 SYGVQD (reference sequence). The germline V and J ends were trimmed by 0 bases and 6 bases, with 10 bases remaining between them. The CDR3 loop spans 14 amino acids. The CDR3 bases are TGCGCCAGCAGTGAGTCGCTCCTTACGGATACGCAGTATTTT. Protein product: CASSESLLTDTQYF.

The table lists this clonotype with many counts. This chain uses TRBV5-6 with TRBJ2-4; maybe TRBD1 (5 bases). V lost 4 bases to trimming and J lost 2 bases, with 16 bases between them. Germline CDR1 and CDR2: SGHDT and YYEEEE. This CDR3 comprises 16 residues. This CDR3 is CASSPGPSDPKNIQYF. In DNA, the CDR3 is TGTGCCAGCAGCCCAGGGCCAAGTGATCCCAAAAACATTCAGTACTTC. The full variable domain, with the rest looked up from reference TRBV5-6 and TRBJ2-4, is DAGVTQSPTHLIKTRGQQVTLRCSPKSGHDTVSWYQQALGQGPQFIFQYYEEEERQRGNFPDRFSGHQFPNYSSELNVNALLLGDSALYLCASSPGPSDPKNIQYFGAGTRLSVL.

This clonotype was picked up one time. A read error may be the cause here, since a much bigger clone is one base away. The CDR3 does not close with the conserved phenylalanine or tryptophan, likely indicating a read error. This rearrangement joins TRBV19 to TRBJ1-5; D gene ambiguous. The CDR3 sequence is 14 residues long. Trimming left V 10 bases short and J 0 bases short, with 13 bases between. Germline V gives CDR1 LNHDA, CDR2 SQIVND (reference sequence). The CDR3 DNA sequence: TGTGCCACCGATTCAGCGTATAGCAATCAGCCCCAGCATCTT. It specifies CATDSAYSNQPQHL.

The J gene is TRBJ1-2, the V gene TRBV19; D is ambiguous. CDR3 length equals 16 residues. CDR1 and CDR2 (germline): LNHDA, SQIVND (reference sequence). V lost 4 bases and J lost 2, with 17 bases in between. The CDR3 loop reads CASSRPTGLVNYGYTF. The CDR3 DNA is TGTGCCAGTAGTAGACCGACGGGGTTGGTAAACTATGGCTACACCTTC.

This clonotype occurred many times. The chain links TRBV7-9 to TRBJ1-5, with TRBD1 matching over 11 bases. This CDR3 spans 15 amino acids. Germline V gene data show CDR1 as SEHNR and CDR2 as FQNEAQ (reference sequence). J was trimmed by 6 bases and V by 3 bases; bases with no gene match: 4. The CDR3 sequence: CASSFGTGGPQPQHF. For the CDR3, the DNA is TGTGCCAGCAGCTTTGGGACAGGGGGGCCTCAGCCCCAGCATTTT.

V usage is TRBV6-5 and J usage is TRBJ2-1; 11 positions agree with TRBD2. Per germline, CDR1 MNHEY and CDR2 SVGAGI. V was clipped by 2 bases and J by 9 bases; unmatched bases: 6. CDR3 length: 15 residues. The CDR3 is CASSYGSGGVFEQFF. In DNA, the CDR3 is TGTGCCAGCAGTTACGGTAGCGGGGGGGTATTTGAGCAGTTCTTC.

This clonotype was seen ten or more times. The rearrangement joins TRBV7-8 to TRBJ2-7; D ambiguous. The CDR3 contains 15 residues. Germline assignment: CDR1 SGHVS and CDR2 FQNEAQ. V gave up 1 base and J gave up 0 bases, with 10 bases separating them. The CDR3 is CASSLGGDSSYEQYF. CDR3 coding DNA: TGTGCCAGCAGCTTAGGGGGTGATAGCTCCTACGAGCAGTACTTC.

This clonotype was counted many times. This chain joins TRBV6-1 and TRBJ1-5; 8 bases match TRBD1. CDR3 length: 15 residues. CDR1 and CDR2 from the germline V gene are MNHNS and SASEGT. V shed 3 bases, J shed 5 bases, and the junction held 6 bases outside the gene matches. Here the CDR3 DNA reads TGTGCCAGCAGTGAGTACGGGACAGGAGATCAGCCCCAGCATTTT. It yields the protein CASSEYGTGDQPQHF.

This clonotype was observed at least ten times. The rearrangement links TRBV7-9 to TRBJ2-1; 7 nucleotides line up with TRBD1. This CDR3 is built from 16 residues. Germline CDR1 and CDR2: SEHNR and FQNEAQ (reference sequence). Trimming removed 1 base from V and 2 bases from J; junction bases left unmatched: 5. DNA for the CDR3: TGTGCCAGCAGCTTAGAGGGGGCAGTGGCCTACAATGAGCAGTTCTTC. Amino acid sequence: CASSLEGAVAYNEQFF. Full variable domain (remainder filled in from reference TRBV7-9 and TRBJ2-1): DTGVSQNPRHKITKRGQNVTFRCDPISEHNRLYWYRQTLGQGPEFLTYFQNEAQLEKSRLLSDRFSAERPKGSFSTLEIQRTEQGDSAMYLCASSLEGAVAYNEQFFGPGTRLTVL.

This clonotype was counted many times. V is TRBV12-3 or TRBV12-4 and J is TRBJ2-3; 7 nucleotides match TRBD1. The CDR3 length is 13 residues. V lost 6 bases to trimming and J lost 6 bases; unmatched junction nucleotides: 6. This CDR3 is CASRRTGTDTQYF. In DNA form, the CDR3 reads TGTGCCAGCAGGCGGACAGGAACGGATACGCAGTATTTT.

This clonotype was observed a few times. V and J are TRBV27 and TRBJ1-5; no clear D gene. This CDR3 comprises 17 residues. Germline values: CDR1 MNHEY, CDR2 SMNVEV (reference sequence). V was cut by 5 bases and J by 2 bases, with 19 bases left in between. The DNA of the CDR3 is TGTGCCAGCAGTCCTTATAGGAGCGACCGTGGCAATCAGCCCCAGCATTTT. It is translated as CASSPYRSDRGNQPQHF.

This clonotype showed up many times. The rearrangement links TRBV19 to TRBJ1-1; D gene ambiguous. Germline V gene sequence: CDR1 LNHDA, CDR2 SQIVND (reference sequence). CDR3 length: 12 residues. V was shortened by 7 bases and J by 7 bases, with 13 bases between the two germline ends. DNA for the CDR3: TGTGCCAGTAAGACTCCTCGCGGTGAAGCTTTCTTT. This gives the protein CASKTPRGEAFF.

This clonotype came up many times. V is TRBV30 and J is TRBJ2-7, with 7 nucleotides matching TRBD2. CDR3 size: 15 residues. CDR1 GTSNPN and CDR2 SVGIG come from the germline V gene (reference sequence). V lost 5 bases, J lost 0 bases, and 10 bases stayed unmatched. Here the CDR3 DNA reads TGTGCCTGGCAACCCCCAGCGGGAAACTCCTACGAGCAGTACTTC. Encoded protein: CAWQPPAGNSYEQYF.

This clonotype was seen many times. The chain carries TRBV14 and TRBJ2-6, with unresolved D. V gave up 4 bases and J gave up 1 base, with 17 bases separating them. CDR3 length equals 18 residues. Germline loops: CDR1 SGHDN, CDR2 FVKESK. The CDR3 sequence is CASSLGWADTSGANVLTF. Written as DNA, the CDR3 is TGTGCCAGCAGCCTTGGCTGGGCTGATACATCTGGGGCCAACGTCCTGACTTTC. Supplemented by reference TRBV14 and TRBJ2-6, the full variable domain reads EAGVTQFPSHSVIEKGQTVTLRCDPISGHDNLYWYRRVMGKEIKFLLHFVKESKQDESGMPNNRFLAERTGGTYSTLKVQPAELEDSGVYFCASSLGWADTSGANVLTFGAGSRLTVL.

This clonotype was counted a few times. This chain connects TRBV7-8 to TRBJ2-7; a weak D match, TRBD2 (5 bases). CDR3 length: 13 amino acids. The V gene lost 5 bases and the J gene lost 4 bases, with 12 bases spanning the gap. Germline V CDR1 and CDR2: SGHVS, FQNEAQ. Here the CDR3 reads CASSTSVAYEQYF. The DNA of the CDR3 is TGTGCCAGCAGCACCTCGGTAGCGTACGAGCAGTACTTC.

This clonotype turned up a few times. V and J are TRBV4-1 and TRBJ1-1; a weak D match, TRBD1 (6 bases). CDR1 and CDR2 from the germline V gene are MGHRA and YSYEKL. The CDR3 runs to 14 residues. The ends were cut back, 0 bases at V and 6 bases at J, with 11 bases in the middle. The CDR3 DNA reads as TGCGCCAGCAGCCAAGATCTCGGACAGTCTGAAGCTTTCTTT. Its protein is CASSQDLGQSEAFF.

Notes on this clonotype: A read error may explain this, as a much larger clone is one base away. The CDR3 reads CASSLLAGSHTYEQYF. In DNA, the CDR3 is TGCGCCAGCAGCCTTCTAGCGGGGTCACATACCTACGAGCAGTACTTC. V gene TRBV4-1 combines with J gene TRBJ2-7; 9 positions match TRBD2. CDR1 MGHRA and CDR2 YSYEKL come from the germline V gene. There are 16 residues in the CDR3. V lost 4 bases and J lost 2; bases outside the gene matches: 9.

This clonotype was observed a few times. This rearrangement joins TRBV13 to TRBJ2-1; 9 bases agree with TRBD2. The CDR3 totals 16 residues. After removal of 5 bases from V and 4 bases from J, the junction contained 9 bases not matched to a gene. Germline V gives CDR1 PRHDT, CDR2 FYEKMQ (reference sequence). CDR3 nucleotides: TGTGCCAGCAGCCCGCGGACTAGCGACCCATACAATGAGCAGTTCTTC. Translated, it gives CASSPRTSDPYNEQFF.

A few counts support this clonotype. V usage is TRBV6-5 and J usage is TRBJ1-2; possibly TRBD1 for D (6 bases). The ends were cut back, 2 bases at V and 4 bases at J, with 20 bases in the middle. The CDR3 extends over 17 amino acids. The germline V gene encodes CDR1 MNHEY and CDR2 SVGAGI. The CDR3 spells CASSYTTYRDRGYGYTF. CDR3 DNA sequence: TGTGCCAGCAGTTACACGACTTACAGGGATCGAGGCTATGGCTACACCTTC.

This rearrangement joins TRBV20-1 to TRBJ2-7; 7 bases are a match to TRBD2. Germline CDR1 and CDR2: DFQATT and SNEGSKA (reference sequence). The length of the CDR3 is 16 residues. J lost 1 base, V lost 0 bases, and 9 bases had no gene match. This CDR3 reads CSARDSERGLSYEQYF. The CDR3 nucleotides read TGCAGTGCTAGAGATTCGGAGCGGGGACTATCCTACGAGCAGTACTTC.

This clonotype was detected ten times or more. The chain joins TRBV30 to TRBJ2-1, with TRBD2 matching 10 bases. The length of the CDR3 is 13 residues. The trim removed 0 bases at V and 8 bases at J, leaving 1 base unmatched. From germline, CDR1 is GTSNPN and CDR2 SVGIG (reference sequence). The CDR3 nucleotides are TGTGCCTGGAGTGTTAGCGGGGGGTATGAGCAGTTCTTC. Amino acids: CAWSVSGGYEQFF.

This clonotype was seen repeatedly, ten times or more. The rearrangement joins TRBV12-3 or TRBV12-4 to TRBJ2-3; D gene ambiguous. With 0 bases removed from V and 2 bases from J, the gap between germline ends came to 9 bases. The CDR3 contains 15 residues. The CDR3 sequence is CASSLAVLHTDTQYF. The DNA of the CDR3 is TGTGCCAGCAGTTTAGCGGTCCTCCACACAGATACGCAGTATTTT.

With regard to this clonotype: Given a much more abundant clone one base away, this may be a read error. The chain carries TRBV12-3 or TRBV12-4 and TRBJ1-2; D perhaps matches TRBD1 (5 bases). This CDR3 contains 13 residues. V lost 3 bases and J lost 6, with 11 bases in between. CDR3 protein: CASSLRGSDGYTF. The CDR3 region has the DNA TGTGCCAGCAGTTTGCGGGGCAGCGATGGCTACACCTTC.

This clonotype was seen repeatedly, ten times or more. This chain joins TRBV7-8 and TRBJ1-1; D not resolved. This CDR3 has 14 amino acids. The V end was cut by 5 bases, the J end by 4 bases, with 14 bases between. The V gene's germline CDR1 is SGHVS and CDR2 FQNEAQ. CDR3 nucleotide sequence: TGTGCCAGCAGCGGCGGACGGGAGAGCACTGAAGCTTTCTTT. It is translated as CASSGGRESTEAFF.

This clonotype came up many times. This chain joins TRBV6-5 and TRBJ2-5; 11 positions agree with TRBD2. CDR3 size: 19 residues. V gave up 0 bases and J gave up 5 bases; unmatched junction bases: 14. The germline V gene encodes CDR1 MNHEY and CDR2 SVGAGI. The CDR3 nucleotides read TGTGCCAGCAGTTACTCGGCTAGCGGGGGGATCACCACCATCGAGACCCAGTACTTC. It encodes CASSYSASGGITTIETQYF.

With respect to this clonotype: This clone may be a read error of a much larger clone one base away. The chain uses TRBV10-3 and TRBJ2-5; 8 positions match TRBD1. Looked up from germline, CDR1 is ENHRY and CDR2 is SYGVKD. The CDR3 covers 13 residues. The CDR3 loop reads CAVSDTGGETQYF. For the CDR3, the DNA is TGTGCCGTCAGTGATACAGGGGGGGAGACCCAGTACTTC.

This clonotype was counted ten times or more. J is TRBJ2-3 and V is TRBV19, with a tentative D call TRBD1 (7 bases). The CDR3 sequence is 15 residues long. Trimming took 3 bases from V and 4 from J, leaving 14 bases between them. Germline CDR1 LNHDA, CDR2 SQIVND (reference sequence). CDR3 nucleotide sequence: TGTGCCAGTAGTATGTTCCAGGGGGGCGCAGATACGCAGTATTTT. It translates to CASSMFQGGADTQYF.

This clonotype was recorded at least ten times. V and J are TRBV30 and TRBJ2-3; possibly TRBD1 for D (6 bases). Germline V gives CDR1 GTSNPN, CDR2 SVGIG (reference sequence). This CDR3 has 12 residues. With 1 base removed from V and 6 bases from J, the gap between germline ends came to 8 bases. This chain's CDR3 is CAWSAQGDTQYF. The CDR3 DNA follows: TGTGCCTGGAGTGCGCAGGGGGATACGCAGTATTTT.